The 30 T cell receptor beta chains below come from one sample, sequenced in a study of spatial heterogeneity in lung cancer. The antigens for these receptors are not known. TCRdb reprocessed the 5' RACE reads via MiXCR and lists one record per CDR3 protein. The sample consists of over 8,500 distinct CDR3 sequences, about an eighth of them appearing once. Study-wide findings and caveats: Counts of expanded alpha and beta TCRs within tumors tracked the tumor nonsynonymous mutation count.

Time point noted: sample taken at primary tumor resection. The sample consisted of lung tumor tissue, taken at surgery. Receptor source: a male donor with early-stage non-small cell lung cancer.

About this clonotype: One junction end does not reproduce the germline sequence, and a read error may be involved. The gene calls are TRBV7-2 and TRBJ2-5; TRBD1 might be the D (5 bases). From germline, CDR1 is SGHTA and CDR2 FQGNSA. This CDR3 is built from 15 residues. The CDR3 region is CASTWTAGYQETQYF. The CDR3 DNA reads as TGTGCCAGCACCTGGACCGCAGGGTACCAGGAGACCCAGTACTTC.

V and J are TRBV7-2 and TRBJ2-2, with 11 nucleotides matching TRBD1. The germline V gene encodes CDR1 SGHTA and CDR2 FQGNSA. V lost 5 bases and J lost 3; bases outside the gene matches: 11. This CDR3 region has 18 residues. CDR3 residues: CASSLSPADRGHTGELFF. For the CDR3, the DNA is TGTGCCAGCAGCCTATCCCCCGCGGACAGGGGGCACACCGGGGAGCTGTTTTTT.

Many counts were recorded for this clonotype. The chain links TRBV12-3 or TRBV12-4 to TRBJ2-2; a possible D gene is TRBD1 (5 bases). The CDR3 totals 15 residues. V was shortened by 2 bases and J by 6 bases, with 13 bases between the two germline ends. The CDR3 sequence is CASSLRQGKAGELFF. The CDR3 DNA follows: TGTGCCAGCAGTTTAAGGCAGGGAAAGGCCGGGGAGCTGTTTTTT.

CDR3 loop: CAWDPSGGRTQYF. The CDR3 nucleotides are TGTGCCTGGGATCCTAGCGGGGGTAGGACCCAGTACTTC. V is TRBV30 and J is TRBJ2-5, with TRBD2 identical over 10 bases. V shed 5 bases and J 7 bases; nucleotides not matched to a gene: 7. The length of the CDR3 is 13 residues. Germline V gives CDR1 GTSNPN, CDR2 SVGIG (reference sequence).

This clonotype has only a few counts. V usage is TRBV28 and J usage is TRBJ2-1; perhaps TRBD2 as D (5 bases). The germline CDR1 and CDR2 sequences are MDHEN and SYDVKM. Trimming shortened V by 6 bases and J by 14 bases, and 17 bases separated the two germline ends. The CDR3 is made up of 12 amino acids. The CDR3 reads CASRKSLERKFF. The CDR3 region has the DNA TGTGCCAGCAGAAAATCACTAGAGAGGAAGTTCTTC.

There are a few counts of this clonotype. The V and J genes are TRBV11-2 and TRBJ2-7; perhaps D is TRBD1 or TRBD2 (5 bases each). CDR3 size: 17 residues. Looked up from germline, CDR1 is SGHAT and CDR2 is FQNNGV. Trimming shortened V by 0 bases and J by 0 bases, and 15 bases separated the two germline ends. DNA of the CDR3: TGTGCCAGCAGCTTAGAAATTGGGGGACCGCCCTCCTACGAGCAGTACTTC. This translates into CASSLEIGGPPSYEQYF.

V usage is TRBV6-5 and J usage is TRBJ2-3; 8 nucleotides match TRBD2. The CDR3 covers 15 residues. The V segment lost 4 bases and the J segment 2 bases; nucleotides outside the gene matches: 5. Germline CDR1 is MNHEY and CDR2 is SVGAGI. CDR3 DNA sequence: TGTGCCAGCAGTTCACGGGGGGGCGACACAGATACGCAGTATTTT. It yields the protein CASSSRGGDTDTQYF.

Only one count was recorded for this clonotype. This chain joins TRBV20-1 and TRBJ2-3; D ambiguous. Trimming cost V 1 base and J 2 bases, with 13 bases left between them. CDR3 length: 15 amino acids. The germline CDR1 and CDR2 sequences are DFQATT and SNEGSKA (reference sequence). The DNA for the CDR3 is TGCAGTGCTAGAGGGCCTCGCGTGGACACAGATACGCAGTATTTT. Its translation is CSARGPRVDTDTQYF.

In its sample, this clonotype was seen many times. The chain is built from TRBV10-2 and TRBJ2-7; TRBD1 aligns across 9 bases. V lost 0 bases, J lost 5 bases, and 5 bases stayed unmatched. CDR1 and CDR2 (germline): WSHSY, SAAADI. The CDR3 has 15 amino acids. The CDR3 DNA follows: TGCGCCAGCAGTGAGTCGAGGGACAGGGCCCACGAGCAGTACTTC. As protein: CASSESRDRAHEQYF.

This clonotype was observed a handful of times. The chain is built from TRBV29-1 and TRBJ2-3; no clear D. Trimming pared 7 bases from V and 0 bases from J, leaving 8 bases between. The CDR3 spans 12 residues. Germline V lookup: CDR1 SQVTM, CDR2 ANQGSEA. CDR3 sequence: CSAEESTDTQYF. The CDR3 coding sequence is TGCAGCGCCGAGGAGAGCACAGATACGCAGTATTTT.

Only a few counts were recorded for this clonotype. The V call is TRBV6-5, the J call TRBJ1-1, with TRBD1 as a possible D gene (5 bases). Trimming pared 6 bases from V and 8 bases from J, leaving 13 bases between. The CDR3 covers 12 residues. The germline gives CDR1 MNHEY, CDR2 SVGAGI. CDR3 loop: CASRSLGGEAFF. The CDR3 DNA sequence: TGTGCCAGCAGGTCCTTGGGGGGGGAAGCTTTCTTT.

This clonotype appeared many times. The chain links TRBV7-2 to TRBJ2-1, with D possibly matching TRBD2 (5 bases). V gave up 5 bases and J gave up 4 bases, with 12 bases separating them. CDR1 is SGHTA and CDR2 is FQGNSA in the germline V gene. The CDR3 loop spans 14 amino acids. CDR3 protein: CASSPGSAYNEQFF. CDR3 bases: TGTGCCAGCAGCCCTGGTAGCGCTTACAATGAGCAGTTCTTC.

CDR3 sequence reads: CASSDARTGRTEAFF. As DNA, the CDR3 is TGTGCCAGCAGCGACGCGCGGACAGGGAGAACTGAAGCTTTCTTT. The chain carries TRBV6-2 or TRBV6-3 and TRBJ1-1, with TRBD1 matching over 8 bases. CDR3 length: 15 residues. Germline trimming cut 6 bases from V and 5 bases from J; bases unmatched to any gene: 11. CDR1 and CDR2 (germline): MNHEY, SVGEGT.

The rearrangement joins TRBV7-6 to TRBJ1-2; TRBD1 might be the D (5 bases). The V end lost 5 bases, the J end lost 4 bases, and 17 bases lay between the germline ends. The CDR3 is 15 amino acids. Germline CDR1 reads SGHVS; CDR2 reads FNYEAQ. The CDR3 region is CASSPTGPRSYGYTF. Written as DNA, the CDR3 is TGTGCCAGCAGCCCCACGGGACCCCGGAGCTATGGCTACACCTTC.

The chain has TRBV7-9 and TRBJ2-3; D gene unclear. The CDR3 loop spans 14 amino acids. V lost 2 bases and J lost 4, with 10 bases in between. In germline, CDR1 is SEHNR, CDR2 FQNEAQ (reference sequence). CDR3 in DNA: TGTGCCAGCAGCTTATTACGTGGGGCAGATACGCAGTATTTT. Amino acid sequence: CASSLLRGADTQYF.

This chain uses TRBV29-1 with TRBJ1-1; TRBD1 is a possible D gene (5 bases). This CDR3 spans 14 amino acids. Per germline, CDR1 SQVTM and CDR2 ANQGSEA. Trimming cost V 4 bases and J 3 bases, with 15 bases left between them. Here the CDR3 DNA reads TGCAGCGTTGCGTCCAGGGAGGCGGACACTGAAGCTTTCTTT. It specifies CSVASREADTEAFF.

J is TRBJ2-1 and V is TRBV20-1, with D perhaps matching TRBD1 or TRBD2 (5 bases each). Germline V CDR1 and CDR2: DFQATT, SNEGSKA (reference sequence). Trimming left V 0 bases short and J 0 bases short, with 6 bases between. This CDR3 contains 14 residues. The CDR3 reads CSARDGGSYNEQFF. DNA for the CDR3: TGCAGTGCTAGAGATGGGGGCTCCTACAATGAGCAGTTCTTC.

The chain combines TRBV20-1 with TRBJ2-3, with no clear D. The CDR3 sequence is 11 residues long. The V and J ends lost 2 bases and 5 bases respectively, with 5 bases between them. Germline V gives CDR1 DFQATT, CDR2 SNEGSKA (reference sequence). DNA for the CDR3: TGCAGTGCTAGATCGGGAGATACGCAGTATTTT. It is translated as CSARSGDTQYF.

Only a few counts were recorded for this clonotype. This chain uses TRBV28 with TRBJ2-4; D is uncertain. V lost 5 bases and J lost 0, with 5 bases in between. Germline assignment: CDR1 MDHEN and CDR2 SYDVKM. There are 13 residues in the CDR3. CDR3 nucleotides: TGTGCCAGCAGTGTACTAGCCAAAAACATTCAGTACTTC. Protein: CASSVLAKNIQYF.

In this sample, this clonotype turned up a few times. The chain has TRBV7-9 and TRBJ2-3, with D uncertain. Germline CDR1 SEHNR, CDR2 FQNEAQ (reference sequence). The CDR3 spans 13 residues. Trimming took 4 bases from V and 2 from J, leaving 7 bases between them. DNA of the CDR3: TGTGCCAGCAGCTACCGGAACACAGATACGCAGTATTTT. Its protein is CASSYRNTDTQYF.

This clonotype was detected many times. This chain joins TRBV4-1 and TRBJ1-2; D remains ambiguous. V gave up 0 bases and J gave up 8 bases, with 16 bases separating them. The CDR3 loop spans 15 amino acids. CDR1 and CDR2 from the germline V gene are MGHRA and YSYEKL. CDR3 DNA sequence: TGCGCCAGCAGCCAAGATAGTAACCGAGACCGGGGCTACACCTTC. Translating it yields CASSQDSNRDRGYTF.

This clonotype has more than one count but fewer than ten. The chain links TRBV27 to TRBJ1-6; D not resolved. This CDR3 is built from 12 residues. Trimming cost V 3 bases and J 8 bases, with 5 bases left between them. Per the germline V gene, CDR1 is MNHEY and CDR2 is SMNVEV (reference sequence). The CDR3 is CASSFRDSPLHF. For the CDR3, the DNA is TGTGCCAGCAGTTTTCGGGATTCACCCCTCCACTTT.

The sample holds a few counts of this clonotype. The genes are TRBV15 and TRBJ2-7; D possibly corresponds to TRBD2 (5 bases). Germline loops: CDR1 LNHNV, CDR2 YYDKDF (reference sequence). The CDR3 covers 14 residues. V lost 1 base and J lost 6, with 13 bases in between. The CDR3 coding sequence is TGTGCCACCAGCAGAGTAAGAAGCGCGGGCGAGCAGTACTTC. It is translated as CATSRVRSAGEQYF.

CDR3 bases: TGTGCCAGCAGCCCCATGCCCGCGGGGTACACAGATACGCAGTATTTT. Its protein product is CASSPMPAGYTDTQYF. The chain carries TRBV5-4 and TRBJ2-3, with D possibly matching TRBD2 (6 bases). The V end lost 4 bases, the J end lost 2 bases, and 17 bases lay between the germline ends. CDR3 length: 16 residues. Germline V lookup: CDR1 SGHNT, CDR2 YYREEE (reference sequence).

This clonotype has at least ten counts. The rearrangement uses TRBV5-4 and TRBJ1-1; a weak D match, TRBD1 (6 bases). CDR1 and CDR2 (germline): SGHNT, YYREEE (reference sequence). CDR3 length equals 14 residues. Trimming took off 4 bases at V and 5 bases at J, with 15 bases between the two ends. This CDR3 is CASSGEQGITEAFF. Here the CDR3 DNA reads TGTGCCAGCAGCGGTGAACAGGGAATTACTGAAGCTTTCTTT. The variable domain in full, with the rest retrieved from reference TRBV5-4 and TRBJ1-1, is ETGVTQSPTHLIKTRGQQVTLRCSSQSGHNTVSWYQQALGQGPQFIFQYYREEENGRGNFPPRFSGLQFPNYSSELNVNALELDDSALYLCASSGEQGITEAFFGQGTRLTVV.

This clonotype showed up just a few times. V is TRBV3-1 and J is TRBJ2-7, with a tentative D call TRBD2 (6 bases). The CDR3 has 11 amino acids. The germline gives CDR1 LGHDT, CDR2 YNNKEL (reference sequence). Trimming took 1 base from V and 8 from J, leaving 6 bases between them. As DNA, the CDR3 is TGTGCCAGCAGCCAAGGGACTAAGCAGTACTTC. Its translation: CASSQGTKQYF.

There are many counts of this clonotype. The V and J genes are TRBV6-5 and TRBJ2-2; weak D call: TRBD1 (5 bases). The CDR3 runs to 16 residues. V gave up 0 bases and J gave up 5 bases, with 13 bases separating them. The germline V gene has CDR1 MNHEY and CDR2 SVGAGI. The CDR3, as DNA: TGTGCCAGCAGTTACTCGAGCCCGACAGTAACCGGGGAGCTGTTTTTT. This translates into CASSYSSPTVTGELFF.

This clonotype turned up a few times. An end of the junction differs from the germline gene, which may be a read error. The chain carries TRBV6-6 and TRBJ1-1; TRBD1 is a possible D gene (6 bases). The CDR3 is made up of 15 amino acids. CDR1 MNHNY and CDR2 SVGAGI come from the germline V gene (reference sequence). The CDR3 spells CASSYLGEGDTDAFF. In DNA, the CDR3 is TGTGCCAGCAGTTACTTGGGGGAGGGGGACACTGATGCTTTCTTT.

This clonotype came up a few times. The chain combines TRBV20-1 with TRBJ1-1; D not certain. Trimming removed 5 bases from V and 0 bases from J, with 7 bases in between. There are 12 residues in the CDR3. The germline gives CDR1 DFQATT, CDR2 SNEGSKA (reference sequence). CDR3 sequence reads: CSASPMNTEAFF. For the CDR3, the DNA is TGCAGTGCTTCTCCGATGAACACTGAAGCTTTCTTT.

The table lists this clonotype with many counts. Written as DNA, the CDR3 is TGTGCCAGCAGTTGGGTTCGGGACACTGAAGCTTTCTTT. Translating gives CASSWVRDTEAFF. The chain links TRBV7-9 to TRBJ1-1; D gene uncertain. V dropped 6 bases and J dropped 3 bases, with 11 bases sitting between them. The CDR3 covers 13 residues. Germline CDR1 reads SEHNR; CDR2 reads FQNEAQ (reference sequence).